The 31 T cell receptor beta chains below come from one sample, sequenced in a study of cytomegalovirus exposure and HLA in healthy donors. Vbeta (60) and Jbeta (13) primers were used in the PCR. The method was immunoSEQ multiplex PCR; TCRdb's version includes in-frame clones alone and lacks a portion of them. This repertoire includes approximately 72,000 clones. The sample taken for sequencing was PBMCs. The receptors stem from a man aged 35 to 55 in good health and CMV-seronegative.

The chain recombines TRBV6-5 with TRBJ1-1, with 9 bases lining up with TRBD1. V shed 6 bases and J 5 bases; nucleotides not matched to a gene: 4. CDR1 is MNHEY, CDR2 SVGAGI, per germline. There are 13 residues in the CDR3. This CDR3 reads CASSRQGGTEAFF. The CDR3 DNA is TGTGCCAGCAGCCGACAGGGGGGGACTGAAGCTTTCTTT.

The chain combines TRBV15 with TRBJ2-3, with D uncertain. Germline values: CDR1 LNHNV, CDR2 YYDKDF (reference sequence). The CDR3 sequence is 13 residues long. The V end was cut by 0 bases, the J end by 6 bases, with 7 bases between. The CDR3 is CATSRDVGDTQYF. CDR3 coding DNA: TGTGCCACCAGCAGAGATGTGGGCGATACGCAGTATTTT.

This chain links TRBV7-2 with TRBJ2-7; 7 nucleotides line up with TRBD2. Germline V lookup: CDR1 SGHTA, CDR2 FQGNSA. The CDR3 runs to 16 residues. After removal of 4 bases from V and 0 bases from J, the junction contained 9 bases not matched to a gene. CDR3: CASSSPFGGSSYEQYF. The DNA of the CDR3 is TGTGCCAGCAGCTCCCCTTTCGGGGGGAGCTCCTACGAGCAGTACTTC.

The chain recombines TRBV7-9 with TRBJ2-7, with a tentative D call TRBD2 (6 bases). Trimming took off 4 bases at V and 6 bases at J, with 16 bases between the two ends. The length of the CDR3 is 14 residues. Germline CDR1 reads SEHNR; CDR2 reads FQNEAQ (reference sequence). The CDR3 reads CASSYPGLRGEQYF. The CDR3 DNA reads TGTGCCAGCAGCTACCCGGGATTGCGGGGCGAGCAGTACTTC.

The rearrangement joins TRBV30 to TRBJ2-2, with D possibly being TRBD1 (6 bases). Per the germline V gene, CDR1 is GTSNPN and CDR2 is SVGIG (reference sequence). The CDR3 is 14 residues long. Trimming stripped 1 base from V and 2 bases from J, with 8 bases between. The CDR3 reads CAWSGDTNTGELFF. The DNA of the CDR3 is TGTGCCTGGAGTGGGGACACCAACACCGGGGAGCTGTTTTTT.

The chain couples TRBV6-5 to TRBJ1-1, with unresolved D. The CDR3 is 14 amino acids. The germline CDR1 and CDR2 sequences are MNHEY and SVGAGI. The ends were cut back, 8 bases at V and 1 base at J, with 14 bases in the middle. The chain's CDR3 is CASGSSPGNTEAFF. For the CDR3, the DNA is TGTGCCAGCGGATCCAGCCCAGGGAACACTGAAGCTTTCTTT.

V is TRBV7-6 and J is TRBJ1-1; 10 bases are shared with TRBD1. CDR3 size: 14 residues. Germline loops: CDR1 SGHVS, CDR2 FNYEAQ. The V and J ends lost 8 bases and 3 bases, in that order; junction bases with no gene match: 6. The CDR3 DNA is TGTGCCAGCGGACAGGGGGATCGGGACACTGAAGCTTTCTTT. Translated, it gives CASGQGDRDTEAFF.

The CDR3 region has the DNA TGCGCCAGCAGCCAAGACAGGAACACTGAAGCTTTCTTT. Translating gives CASSQDRNTEAFF. This chain connects TRBV4-1 to TRBJ1-1; D gene uncertain. Trimming took off 0 bases at V and 1 base at J, with 3 bases between the two ends. The CDR3 has 13 amino acids. Germline V gene sequence: CDR1 MGHRA, CDR2 YSYEKL.

The CDR3 here is CASSNRWDTISPLHF. The CDR3 DNA follows: TGTGCCAGCAGCAATAGGTGGGACACCATTTCACCCCTCCACTTT. The V and J genes are TRBV7-6 and TRBJ1-6; D may be TRBD1 (6 bases). V was pared by 5 bases and J by 9 bases, with 17 bases between. The CDR3 spans 15 residues. Germline assignment: CDR1 SGHVS and CDR2 FNYEAQ.

The chain recombines TRBV19 with TRBJ1-2, with a tentative D call TRBD1 (5 bases). The V gene lost 7 bases and the J gene lost 8 bases, with 23 bases spanning the gap. This CDR3 is built from 15 residues. Germline loops: CDR1 LNHDA, CDR2 SQIVND (reference sequence). The CDR3 DNA sequence: TGTGCCAGTACCCAGGGCGCCCTTAGAGGCGGCGGCTACACCTTC. Translating it yields CASTQGALRGGGYTF.

On this clone itself: One end of the junction does not line up with germline, which may come from a read error. The chain combines TRBV6-1 with TRBJ2-1; 9 nucleotides agree with TRBD2. Germline V gene lookup returns CDR1 MNHNS and CDR2 SASEGT. The CDR3 has 15 amino acids. This chain's CDR3 is CASSEASGVYNEQFF. DNA of the CDR3: TGTGCCAGCAGCGAAGCTAGCGGGGTCTACAATGAGCAGTTCTTC.

V usage is TRBV27 and J usage is TRBJ2-3, with a weak D call TRBD1 (5 bases). The CDR3 is made up of 16 amino acids. V lost 3 bases to trimming and J lost 1 base, with 14 bases between them. Germline V CDR1 and CDR2: MNHEY, SMNVEV (reference sequence). The CDR3 DNA reads TGTGCCAGCAGTTTGAAACAACAGGCCCGCACAGATACGCAGTATTTT. Translation: CASSLKQQARTDTQYF.

The chain carries TRBV29-1 and TRBJ2-7; D might be TRBD1 (6 bases). The CDR3 has 13 amino acids. V lost 3 bases, J lost 6 bases, and 15 bases lay in between. CDR1 SQVTM and CDR2 ANQGSEA come from the germline V gene. The CDR3 spells CSVEGHRMGEQYF. CDR3 nucleotides: TGCAGCGTTGAGGGACATCGGATGGGCGAGCAGTACTTC.

The chain carries TRBV18 and TRBJ1-1, with D possibly matching TRBD1 (5 bases). This CDR3 region has 15 residues. V was cut by 2 bases and J by 0 bases, with 10 bases left in between. In germline, CDR1 is KGHSH, CDR2 LQKENI. CDR3 in DNA: TGTGCCAGCTCACCAGGGCAGGGAATGAACACTGAAGCTTTCTTT. It specifies CASSPGQGMNTEAFF.

In the case of this clone: The junction and the germline gene differ at one end; a read error may be behind it. The chain couples TRBV2 to TRBJ1-5; weak D call: TRBD1 (6 bases). The germline CDR1 and CDR2 sequences are SNHLY and FYNNEI. The CDR3 totals 15 residues. CDR3 bases: TGTGCCAGCAGTATAGACACAGGGAGCAAACAGCCCCAGCATTTT. Residues: CASSIDTGSKQPQHF.

The chain recombines TRBV30 with TRBJ1-1; a weak D match, TRBD1 (5 bases). Trimming shortened V by 1 base and J by 2 bases, and 20 bases separated the two germline ends. CDR3 length: 17 residues. The germline gives CDR1 GTSNPN, CDR2 SVGIG (reference sequence). The CDR3 sequence is CAWSDPRRAGGNTEAFF. Written as DNA, the CDR3 is TGTGCCTGGAGTGACCCGCGCAGGGCTGGCGGTAACACTGAAGCTTTCTTT. The full variable domain, its missing parts supplied by reference TRBV30 and TRBJ1-1, is SQTIHQWPATLVQPVGSPLSLECTVEGTSNPNLYWYRQAAGRGLQLLFYSVGIGQISSEVPQNLSASRPQDRQFILSSKKLLLSDSGFYLCAWSDPRRAGGNTEAFFGQGTRLTVV.

The chain carries TRBV5-1 and TRBJ1-6; 9 bases align to TRBD1. The CDR3 length is 16 residues. The V gene's germline CDR1 is SGHRS and CDR2 YFSETQ. The J segment lost 3 bases and the V segment lost 0 bases, leaving 1 base of the junction unmatched. CDR3 bases: TGCGCCAGCAGCTTGGCGGGACAGGGCTATAATTCACCCCTCCACTTT. Its protein product is CASSLAGQGYNSPLHF. Variable domain in full (rest from reference TRBV5-1 and TRBJ1-6): KAGVTQTPRYLIKTRGQQVTLSCSPISGHRSVSWYQQTPGQGLQFLFEYFSETQRNKGNFPGRFSGRQFSNSRSEMNVSTLELGDSALYLCASSLAGQGYNSPLHFGNGTRLTVT.

The rearrangement joins TRBV6-5 to TRBJ2-5, with D possibly being TRBD1 (5 bases). Trimming took off 2 bases at V and 5 bases at J, with 18 bases between the two ends. Germline CDR1 MNHEY, CDR2 SVGAGI. The CDR3 spans 16 residues. The CDR3 spells CASSYRARGIGETQYF. In nucleotides, the CDR3 is TGTGCCAGCAGTTACAGGGCTAGGGGTATCGGGGAGACCCAGTACTTC.

V usage is TRBV5-4 and J usage is TRBJ1-5; 8 bases agree with TRBD1. Germline-derived CDR1 and CDR2 are SGHNT and YYREEE (reference sequence). This CDR3 is built from 14 residues. With 4 bases clipped from V and 7 bases from J, the junction kept 7 bases outside the gene matches. CDR3 amino acids: CASSGQGEGQPQHF. The CDR3 coding sequence is TGTGCCAGCAGCGGACAGGGTGAGGGGCAGCCCCAGCATTTT.

The chain couples TRBV7-2 to TRBJ1-2; TRBD1 matches at 7 bases. Germline loops: CDR1 SGHTA, CDR2 FQGNSA. This CDR3 is built from 16 residues. V lost 7 bases to trimming and J lost 1 base; unmatched junction nucleotides: 12. CDR3 sequence (DNA): TGTGCCAGCACCCGACAGGGACCAAGTTTTAACTATGGCTACACCTTC. Translated: CASTRQGPSFNYGYTF.

The chain links TRBV6-5 to TRBJ1-6; maybe TRBD1 (6 bases). The CDR3 covers 14 residues. V lost 7 bases and J lost 10, with 17 bases in between. CDR1 MNHEY and CDR2 SVGAGI come from the germline V gene. The CDR3 nucleotides are TGTGCCAGCAATACAGGGATCCCCGGCTCACCCCTCCACTTT. It encodes CASNTGIPGSPLHF.

This chain uses TRBV11-3 with TRBJ2-7; D unresolved. Germline lookup yields CDR1 SGHNT and CDR2 YENEEA. The CDR3 totals 12 residues. V was clipped by 1 base and J by 5 bases, with 6 bases between them. CDR3 DNA sequence: TGTGCCAGCAGCTTAGCCCAGAACGAGCAGTACTTC. This sequence encodes CASSLAQNEQYF.

The genes are TRBV5-4 and TRBJ2-3, with a possible D match to TRBD1 (6 bases). V shed 0 bases and J shed 9 bases, with 8 bases lying between them. The CDR3 consists of 12 residues. Germline V gene lookup returns CDR1 SGHNT and CDR2 YYREEE (reference sequence). CDR3 DNA: TGTGCCAGCAGCTTGGCAGGGGACACGCAGTATTTT. As protein: CASSLAGDTQYF.

The rearrangement links TRBV30 to TRBJ2-2, with 8 bases fitting TRBD1. Germline CDR1 GTSNPN, CDR2 SVGIG (reference sequence). CDR3 length: 15 amino acids. Unmatched junction bases numbered 8, after V lost 5 bases and J lost 3 bases. CDR3 in DNA: TGTGCCTGGTCGACAGGGGATAGTGACACCGGGGAGCTGTTTTTT. Its translation is CAWSTGDSDTGELFF.

This chain connects TRBV12-5 to TRBJ2-5, with 10 positions matching TRBD2. Germline-derived CDR1 and CDR2 are LGHNT and FRNRAP. Trimming at V came to 7 bases and at J to 1 base, leaving 9 bases not matched to a gene. The CDR3 extends over 16 amino acids. CDR3 coding DNA: TGTGCTAGTGCCACACCCGCTAGCGGGGGCCAAGAGACCCAGTACTTC. This codes for CASATPASGGQETQYF.

The chain uses TRBV11-2 and TRBJ2-3; 11 bases fit TRBD2. The CDR3 loop spans 14 amino acids. Per the germline V gene, CDR1 is SGHAT and CDR2 is FQNNGV. Losses at the gene ends were 8 bases for V and 5 bases for J; bases not matched to a gene: 6. The CDR3: CASAGTSGGDTQYF. The CDR3 DNA reads TGTGCCAGCGCCGGGACTAGCGGTGGAGATACGCAGTATTTT. Complete variable domain (other parts from reference TRBV11-2 and TRBJ2-3): EAGVAQSPRYKIIEKRQSVAFWCNPISGHATLYWYQQILGQGPKLLIQFQNNGVVDDSQLPKDRFSAERLKGVDSTLKIQPAKLEDSAVYLCASAGTSGGDTQYFGPGTRLTVL.

J is TRBJ2-3 and V is TRBV9; 13 bases align to TRBD2. This CDR3 comprises 16 residues. The junction had 6 bases not matched to a gene; V was cut back by 7 bases and J by 1 base. Germline V CDR1 and CDR2: SGDLS, YYNGEE. CDR3 in amino acids: CASAGTSGVGTDTQYF. In nucleotides, the CDR3 is TGTGCCAGCGCTGGGACTAGCGGGGTGGGCACAGATACGCAGTATTTT.

V gene TRBV6-6 combines with J gene TRBJ2-7, with 11 bases lining up with TRBD2. This CDR3 spans 15 amino acids. V lost 4 bases to trimming and J lost 3 bases; unmatched junction nucleotides: 5. Germline V CDR1 and CDR2: MNHNY, SVGAGI (reference sequence). The CDR3 region has the DNA TGTGCCAGCAGTTTGCTCGGGACTAGCGGCTACGAGCAGTACTTC. Translated: CASSLLGTSGYEQYF.

The rearrangement uses TRBV9 and TRBJ2-1; no clear D gene. Per germline, CDR1 SGDLS and CDR2 YYNGEE. This CDR3 is 15 amino acids long. Trimming pared 0 bases from V and 1 base from J, leaving 8 bases between. Written as DNA, the CDR3 is TGTGCCAGCAGCGTAGACAGCATGTCCTACAATGAGCAGTTCTTC. Its translation is CASSVDSMSYNEQFF.

As DNA, the CDR3 is TGTGCCAGCAGCTCCAGGGGCGACTCTGGAAACACCATATATTTT. Protein: CASSSRGDSGNTIYF. The chain links TRBV7-9 to TRBJ1-3; D is possibly TRBD1 (6 bases). From germline, CDR1 is SEHNR and CDR2 FQNEAQ (reference sequence). The CDR3 covers 15 residues. The germline V and J ends were trimmed by 4 bases and 0 bases, with 10 bases remaining between them.

The chain couples TRBV19 to TRBJ1-1, with TRBD1 as a possible D gene (6 bases). The germline gives CDR1 LNHDA, CDR2 SQIVND (reference sequence). This CDR3 is built from 13 residues. V was cut by 7 bases and J by 1 base, with 10 bases left in between. The CDR3 region is CASTWDKNTEAFF. CDR3 bases: TGTGCCAGTACCTGGGACAAGAACACTGAAGCTTTCTTT.